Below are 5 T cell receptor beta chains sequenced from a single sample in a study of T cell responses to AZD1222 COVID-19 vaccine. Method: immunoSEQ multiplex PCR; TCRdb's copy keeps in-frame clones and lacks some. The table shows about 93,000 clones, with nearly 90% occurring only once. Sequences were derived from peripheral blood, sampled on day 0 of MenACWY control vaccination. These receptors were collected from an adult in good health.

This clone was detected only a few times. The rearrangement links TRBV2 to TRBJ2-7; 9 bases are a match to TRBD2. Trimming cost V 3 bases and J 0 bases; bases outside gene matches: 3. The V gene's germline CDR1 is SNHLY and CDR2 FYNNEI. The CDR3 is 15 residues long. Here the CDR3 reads CASSEGGGDSYEQYF. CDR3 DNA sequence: TGTGCCAGCAGTGAGGGCGGGGGGGACTCCTACGAGCAGTACTTC.

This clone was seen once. The CDR3 DNA reads as TGTGCCAGTAACCCCGGAGGCGCGTTAACAGATACGCAGTATTTT. Its translation: CASNPGGALTDTQYF. The chain uses TRBV19 and TRBJ2-3, with a tentative D call TRBD2 (5 bases). The germline gives CDR1 LNHDA, CDR2 SQIVND (reference sequence). Trimming took 7 bases from V and 3 from J, leaving 17 bases between them. CDR3 length: 15 residues.

The CDR3 loop reads CAWSVAGGINNEQFF. The CDR3 DNA sequence: TGTGCCTGGAGCGTAGCGGGGGGGATAAACAATGAGCAGTTCTTC. The gene calls are TRBV30 and TRBJ2-1; 11 bases fit TRBD2. V was clipped by 3 bases and J by 5 bases; unmatched bases: 6. CDR1 GTSNPN and CDR2 SVGIG come from the germline V gene (reference sequence). The CDR3 sequence is 15 residues long.

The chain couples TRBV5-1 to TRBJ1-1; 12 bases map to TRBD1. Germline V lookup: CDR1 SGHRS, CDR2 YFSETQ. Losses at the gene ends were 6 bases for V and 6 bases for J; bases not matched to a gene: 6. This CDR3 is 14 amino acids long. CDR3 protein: CASNPGQGASEAFF. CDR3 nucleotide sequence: TGCGCCAGCAACCCGGGACAGGGGGCCTCTGAAGCTTTCTTT.

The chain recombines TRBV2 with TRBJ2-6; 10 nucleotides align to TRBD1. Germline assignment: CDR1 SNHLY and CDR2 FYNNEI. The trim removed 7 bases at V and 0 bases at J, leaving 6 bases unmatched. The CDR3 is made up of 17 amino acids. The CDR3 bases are TGTGCCAGCACTAGGGGACAGGGGTCCTCTGGGGCCAACGTCCTGACTTTC. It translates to CASTRGQGSSGANVLTF.